Presented here are 32 T cell receptor beta chains from one specimen sequenced in a study of T-cell reconstitution after alpha-beta-depleted transplantation in children. This sample's TCRbeta library carried unique molecular identifier barcodes. TCRdb ran MiXCR on the PCR reads and lists one entry per CDR3 protein. The data hold some 550,000 distinct CDR3 sequences, with around 20% observed a single time. The sample was PBMCs from the stem cell graft donor, taken from the stem cell graft. The receptors derive from a human donor who donated a stem cell graft to a child with acute lymphoblastic leukemia.

The chain recombines TRBV6-5 with TRBJ2-7, with 8 bases identical to TRBD1. V was pared by 2 bases and J by 1 base, with 1 base of the junction left unmatched. The CDR3 has 14 residues. Looked up from germline, CDR1 is MNHEY and CDR2 is SVGAGI. CDR3 bases: TGTGCCAGCAGTTACGACAGGGGATCCTACGAGCAGTACTTC. Amino acids: CASSYDRGSYEQYF.

The chain joins TRBV4-1 to TRBJ2-1; no clear D. This CDR3 has 13 residues. V was pared by 3 bases and J by 6 bases, with 9 bases between. Germline CDR1 reads MGHRA; CDR2 reads YSYEKL. Here the CDR3 reads CASSHSFLNEQFF. The CDR3 DNA reads as TGCGCCAGCAGCCATTCATTTCTCAATGAGCAGTTCTTC.

Comment on this clonotype: An end of the junction differs from the germline gene, which may be a read error. The chain is built from TRBV5-1 and TRBJ2-7; D unresolved. The CDR3 runs 16 residues. Germline values: CDR1 SGHRS, CDR2 YFSETQ. CDR3 in amino acids: CASNLGITERGNEQYF. The CDR3 DNA reads TGCGCCAGCAACTTGGGAATAACCGAAAGAGGCAACGAGCAGTACTTC.

The chain recombines TRBV7-9 with TRBJ2-1; no clear D gene. V gave up 5 bases and J gave up 6 bases, with 14 bases separating them. Germline-derived CDR1 and CDR2 are SEHNR and FQNEAQ (reference sequence). This CDR3 has 14 residues. The CDR3 nucleotides are TGTGCCAGCAGCGAGGCGACACGCACCAATGAGCAGTTCTTC. Encoded protein: CASSEATRTNEQFF.

This chain connects TRBV11-1 to TRBJ2-5; the match to TRBD2 covers 15 bases. Germline lookup yields CDR1 SGHAT and CDR2 FQDESV (reference sequence). Trimming cost V 5 bases and J 0 bases; bases outside gene matches: 7. There are 18 residues in the CDR3. Written as DNA, the CDR3 is TGTGCCAGCAGCCCCGGGACTAGCGGGAGGCAGTACCAAGAGACCCAGTACTTC. Amino acids: CASSPGTSGRQYQETQYF.

This chain connects TRBV4-2 to TRBJ1-2, with no clear D. The CDR3 runs 14 residues. Trimming shortened V by 3 bases and J by 2 bases, and 10 bases separated the two germline ends. Germline CDR1 and CDR2: LGHNA and YNFKEQ. CDR3 region: CASSHGVANYGYTF. The DNA of the CDR3 is TGTGCCAGCAGCCACGGGGTGGCAAACTATGGCTACACCTTC.

Of note for this clonotype: It is unclear where the CDR3 begins or ends on the DNA, so no DNA is shown, and the CDR3 is as TCRdb lists it. The rearrangement links TRBV4-1 to TRBJ1-2; the table's TRBD1 call for D was not verified on the DNA. The CDR3 is 12 amino acids in total, end residues counted. Germline assignment: CDR1 MGHRA and CDR2 YSYEKL. CDR3 loop: CASSQGWGSGTF.

The J gene is TRBJ2-3, the V gene TRBV20-1, with a tentative D call TRBD2 (7 bases). Germline CDR1 is DFQATT and CDR2 is SNEGSKA (reference sequence). The CDR3 consists of 16 residues. Trimming removed 1 base at V and 2 bases at J, with 16 bases between. The CDR3 DNA reads TGCAGTGCTAGAGTCCCAAGGGGGGGAACCACAGATACGCAGTATTTT. This codes for CSARVPRGGTTDTQYF.

The rearrangement uses TRBV4-1 and TRBJ2-5; 8 bases line up with TRBD2. V was clipped by 2 bases and J by 0 bases; unmatched bases: 8. In germline, CDR1 is MGHRA, CDR2 YSYEKL. The CDR3 spans 17 residues. As DNA, the CDR3 is TGCGCCAGCAGCCAACTACTGGTGGGACTAGACCAAGAGACCCAGTACTTC. Protein product: CASSQLLVGLDQETQYF.

The rearrangement links TRBV12-3 or TRBV12-4 to TRBJ1-4; a weak D match, TRBD1 (5 bases). Deletions cut 5 bases from V and 8 bases from J, with 15 bases between. This CDR3 is 14 amino acids long. The CDR3 is CASSLDRSGEKLFF. The CDR3 bases are TGTGCCAGCAGTCTTGACCGTTCAGGGGAAAAACTGTTTTTT.

The genes are TRBV2 and TRBJ1-4; D is unresolved. The CDR3 loop spans 12 amino acids. Between the trimmed V and J ends, which lost 6 bases and 8 bases, there was a span of 10 bases. Germline V gene sequence: CDR1 SNHLY, CDR2 FYNNEI. The CDR3 spells CASRREGEKLFF. The CDR3 DNA follows: TGTGCCAGCAGGAGGGAAGGGGAAAAACTGTTTTTT.

This chain uses TRBV5-1 with TRBJ1-1; D unclear. CDR3 length: 14 amino acids. The germline V gene has CDR1 SGHRS and CDR2 YFSETQ. Trimming pared 3 bases from V and 4 bases from J, leaving 13 bases between. The CDR3 is CASSYGSLSTEAFF. CDR3 coding DNA: TGCGCCAGCAGCTATGGTTCTTTGAGCACTGAAGCTTTCTTT.

In its sample, this clonotype was seen a few times. The chain is built from TRBV27 and TRBJ2-5; 7 bases fit TRBD1. Trimming at V came to 5 bases and at J to 2 bases, leaving 5 bases not matched to a gene. The V gene's germline CDR1 is MNHEY and CDR2 SMNVEV (reference sequence). This CDR3 contains 14 residues. The CDR3 protein is CASSGTEGQETQYF. CDR3 sequence (DNA): TGTGCCAGCAGTGGGACAGAAGGACAAGAGACCCAGTACTTC.

This clonotype has a handful of counts. V is TRBV3-1 and J is TRBJ2-1; TRBD2 aligns across 11 bases. V trimming: 4 bases; J trimming: 2 bases; junction bases outside the gene matches: 7. CDR3 length: 17 amino acids. Germline CDR1 and CDR2: LGHDT and YNNKEL (reference sequence). The CDR3, as DNA: TGTGCCAGCAGCCCAAGTGGGGGACTAGCGGCCTACAATGAGCAGTTCTTC. Translated: CASSPSGGLAAYNEQFF.

The chain employs TRBV5-1 and TRBJ1-5; tentative D call: TRBD1 (6 bases). V gave up 0 bases and J gave up 4 bases, with 14 bases separating them. Germline V gene sequence: CDR1 SGHRS, CDR2 YFSETQ. The CDR3 is made up of 16 amino acids. In nucleotides, the CDR3 is TGCGCCAGCAGCTTGGGTTCGGCAGGGACAAATCAGCCCCAGCATTTT. Protein product: CASSLGSAGTNQPQHF.

The genes are TRBV27 and TRBJ1-2; D is possibly TRBD1 (6 bases). The CDR3 is 12 residues long. V was clipped by 8 bases and J by 8 bases, with 15 bases between them. Germline-derived CDR1 and CDR2 are MNHEY and SMNVEV (reference sequence). The CDR3 bases are TGTGCCAGCGGCCAGGGGATCCGCGGCTACACCTTC. Translation gives CASGQGIRGYTF.

This clonotype has a handful of counts. The V and J genes are TRBV12-3 or TRBV12-4 and TRBJ1-2, with D perhaps matching TRBD1 (5 bases). The CDR3 consists of 16 residues. Trimming took off 6 bases at V and 8 bases at J, with 25 bases between the two ends. CDR3: CASSRRGSSPVRGYTF. The CDR3 DNA sequence: TGTGCCAGCAGCCGGAGGGGCAGCAGCCCAGTGAGGGGCTACACCTTC.

This clonotype was recorded a few times. A junction end diverges from the germline sequence, so it may reflect a read error. This chain links TRBV29-1 with TRBJ1-3, with D perhaps TRBD1 (6 bases). The germline V gene encodes CDR1 SQVTM and CDR2 ANQGSEA. This CDR3 has 13 residues. The CDR3 sequence: CSAEGGGGNTIYF. Written as DNA, the CDR3 is TGCAGCGCTGAAGGGGGAGGTGGAAACACCATATATTTT.

The chain has TRBV12-3 or TRBV12-4 and TRBJ2-5; tentatively, D is TRBD2 (6 bases). The CDR3 covers 15 residues. The V gene lost 3 bases and the J gene lost 3 bases, with 14 bases spanning the gap. The chain's CDR3 is CASSFSGTGKETQYF. For the CDR3, the DNA is TGTGCCAGCAGTTTTTCCGGGACTGGGAAAGAGACCCAGTACTTC.

DNA of the CDR3: TGTGCCAGCAGTTTAGCCGCGCCCACAGGGGGCCTCTCACCCCTCCACTTT. As protein: CASSLAAPTGGLSPLHF. This sequence joins TRBV27 and TRBJ1-6, with 9 nucleotides matching TRBD1. CDR1 is MNHEY, CDR2 SMNVEV, per germline (reference sequence). This CDR3 has 17 amino acids. The junction had 12 bases not matched to a gene; V was cut back by 2 bases and J by 10 bases.

The chain joins TRBV7-2 to TRBJ2-3; either TRBD1 or TRBD2 may fit D (6 bases each). With 4 bases removed from V and 4 bases from J, the gap between germline ends came to 12 bases. Germline CDR1 reads SGHTA; CDR2 reads FQGNSA. There are 14 residues in the CDR3. Here the CDR3 reads CASSYHREADTQYF. CDR3 coding DNA: TGTGCCAGCAGCTACCACAGGGAGGCAGATACGCAGTATTTT. Filled out from reference TRBV7-2 and TRBJ2-3, the complete variable domain reads GAGVSQSPSNKVTEKGKDVELRCDPISGHTALYWYRQSLGQGLEFLIYFQGNSAPDKSGLPSDRFSAERTGGSVSTLTIQRTQQEDSAVYLCASSYHREADTQYFGPGTRLTVL.

This clonotype appeared a few times. V is TRBV11-2 and J is TRBJ2-7, with 7 bases matching TRBD1. Germline values: CDR1 SGHAT, CDR2 FQNNGV. This CDR3 spans 15 amino acids. Germline trimming cut 1 base from V and 2 bases from J; bases unmatched to any gene: 5. CDR3 sequence (DNA): TGTGCCAGCAGCTTAGCCGGAGGACAGGCCTACGAGCAGTACTTC. Translating gives CASSLAGGQAYEQYF.

The chain has TRBV12-3 or TRBV12-4 and TRBJ2-7; a possible D gene is TRBD1 (5 bases). The CDR3 is made up of 14 amino acids. V was clipped by 3 bases and J by 2 bases, with 11 bases between them. CDR3 bases: TGTGCCAGCAGTTTTGGGGCCTTCGCCTACGAGCAGTACTTC. This encodes CASSFGAFAYEQYF.

This rearrangement joins TRBV7-9 to TRBJ2-2; D not certain. CDR1 is SEHNR and CDR2 is FQNEAQ in the germline V gene (reference sequence). The CDR3 consists of 15 residues. The germline V and J ends were trimmed by 4 bases and 0 bases, with 9 bases remaining between them. The CDR3 region has the DNA TGTGCCAGCAGCTGGGCAGGATCGAACACCGGGGAGCTGTTTTTT. Its translation: CASSWAGSNTGELFF.

A few counts support this clonotype. The chain joins TRBV9 to TRBJ1-2; the D is unclear. The germline V gene has CDR1 SGDLS and CDR2 YYNGEE. The CDR3 is 16 residues long. V shed 4 bases and J shed 0 bases, with 16 bases lying between them. The CDR3 bases are TGTGCCAGCAGCCCCGGGCCCAACCTTTCTAACTATGGCTACACCTTC. It translates to CASSPGPNLSNYGYTF.

This clonotype was detected a few times. V is TRBV2 and J is TRBJ2-1; D remains unclear. Between the trimmed V and J ends, which lost 1 base and 9 bases, there was a span of 16 bases. CDR1 and CDR2 (germline): SNHLY, FYNNEI. The CDR3 extends over 15 amino acids. As DNA, the CDR3 is TGTGCCAGCAGTGAAGGTACGACGCCTTACCGTGAGCAGTTCTTC. Translated: CASSEGTTPYREQFF.

This clonotype was counted a few times. The V call is TRBV29-1, the J call TRBJ2-1; perhaps TRBD2 as D (6 bases). Germline lookup yields CDR1 SQVTM and CDR2 ANQGSEA. This CDR3 contains 16 residues. V shed 6 bases and J shed 8 bases, with 26 bases lying between them. In nucleotides, the CDR3 is TGCAGCGTCGGGTACCTCACCCGGGGGATTCAGGATGAGCAGTTCTTC. Its translation is CSVGYLTRGIQDEQFF.

The chain uses TRBV19 and TRBJ1-1, with D maybe TRBD1 (5 bases). The CDR3 is 15 residues long. V was pared by 5 bases and J by 0 bases, with 13 bases between. Germline V lookup: CDR1 LNHDA, CDR2 SQIVND (reference sequence). Written as DNA, the CDR3 is TGTGCCAGTAGTCCGGGACCGATAATGAACACTGAAGCTTTCTTT. As protein: CASSPGPIMNTEAFF.

This clonotype was counted a few times. The rearrangement uses TRBV6-1 and TRBJ2-1; possibly TRBD1 for D (6 bases). Per the germline V gene, CDR1 is MNHNS and CDR2 is SASEGT. CDR3 length: 15 residues. The V gene lost 1 base and the J gene lost 4 bases, with 11 bases spanning the gap. The CDR3, as DNA: TGTGCCAGCAGTGAAGAAGCGGACAGTTACAATGAGCAGTTCTTC. It specifies CASSEEADSYNEQFF.

The chain uses TRBV30 and TRBJ1-1; TRBD1 might be the D (5 bases). The V gene's germline CDR1 is GTSNPN and CDR2 SVGIG (reference sequence). The CDR3 extends over 15 amino acids. The V and J ends lost 0 bases and 5 bases respectively, with 16 bases between them. CDR3: CAWSVLGAGQTEAFF. The CDR3 DNA follows: TGTGCCTGGAGTGTACTAGGAGCGGGGCAAACTGAAGCTTTCTTT.

The CDR3 sequence is CASSVGTGEKLFF. Written as DNA, the CDR3 is TGCGCCAGCAGCGTCGGGACCGGTGAAAAACTGTTTTTT. The genes are TRBV5-1 and TRBJ1-4, with TRBD1 as a possible D gene (5 bases). This CDR3 comprises 13 residues. Trimming removed 4 bases from V and 7 bases from J, with 11 bases in between. Germline V gene sequence: CDR1 SGHRS, CDR2 YFSETQ.

The table lists this clonotype with a few counts. V gene TRBV7-9 combines with J gene TRBJ2-1; no definite D call. This CDR3 has 13 residues. Per the germline V gene, CDR1 is SEHNR and CDR2 is FQNEAQ (reference sequence). Trimming shortened V by 4 bases and J by 6 bases, and 10 bases separated the two germline ends. The CDR3 bases are TGTGCCAGCAGCTCAGTCCCCCCCAATGAGCAGTTCTTC. Translating gives CASSSVPPNEQFF. Based on the CDR3 plus reference TRBV7-9 and TRBJ2-1, the full variable domain is DTGVSQNPRHKITKRGQNVTFRCDPISEHNRLYWYRQTLGQGPEFLTYFQNEAQLEKSRLLSDRFSAERPKGSFSTLEIQRTEQGDSAMYLCASSSVPPNEQFFGPGTRLTVL.